A selection of T cell receptor beta chains follows, all from one sample in a study of T cell responses to AZD1222 COVID-19 vaccine. This table comes from immunoSEQ multiplex PCR, and its TCRdb copy is limited to in-frame clones, with some not included. In the table there are some 190,000 clones, almost 95% of which are singletons. The specimen comprised peripheral blood, sampled on day 0 of AZD1222 vaccination. Receptors originate from an adult in good health. The CDR3 runs from the conserved cysteine through the conserved F or W. A D gene is named only where the DNA matches it firmly.

j_call v_call d_call cdr3_aa cdr3_nt
TRBJ1-1 TRBV5-1 NA CASGREGRGTEAFF TGCGCCAGCGGCAGGGAGGGGAGGGGCACTGAAGCTTTCTTT
TRBJ2-1 TRBV6-2/TRBV6-3 TRBD2 CACSYWGGGSSRDEQFF TGTGCCTGCAGTTACTGGGGCGGGGGGTCTTCTAGGGATGAGCAGTTCTTC
TRBJ1-5 TRBV19 NA CASSIMGAEGQPQHF TGTGCCAGTAGTATAATGGGGGCTGAGGGTCAGCCCCAGCATTTT
TRBJ1-1 TRBV27 NA CASSPGHLNTEAFF TGTGCCAGCAGCCCGGGACACCTGAACACTGAAGCTTTCTTT
TRBJ2-7 TRBV7-3 TRBD1 CASSLIGTGGYEQYF TGTGCCAGCAGCTTAATAGGGACAGGGGGCTACGAGCAGTACTTC
TRBJ1-1 TRBV18 NA CASSPLVRMNTEAFF TGTGCCAGCTCACCCTTAGTTAGAATGAACACTGAAGCTTTCTTT
TRBJ1-1 TRBV5-1 TRBD1 CASSYIRQGGGTEAFF TGCGCCAGCAGCTATATTAGACAGGGGGGAGGGACTGAAGCTTTCTTT
TRBJ2-7 TRBV15 NA CATSRDGDYEQYF TGTGCCACCAGCAGAGATGGGGATTACGAGCAGTACTTC
TRBJ2-2 TRBV19 NA CASSIRGVGAGELFF TGTGCCAGTAGTATTAGGGGAGTTGGGGCCGGGGAGCTGTTTTTT
TRBJ1-5 TRBV28 NA CASTQGVWNQPQHF TGTGCCAGCACCCAGGGAGTATGGAATCAGCCCCAGCATTTT
TRBJ1-2 TRBV7-8 NA CASSLRGGGLYGYTF TGTGCCAGCAGCTTGAGGGGGGGAGGGCTATATGGCTACACCTTC